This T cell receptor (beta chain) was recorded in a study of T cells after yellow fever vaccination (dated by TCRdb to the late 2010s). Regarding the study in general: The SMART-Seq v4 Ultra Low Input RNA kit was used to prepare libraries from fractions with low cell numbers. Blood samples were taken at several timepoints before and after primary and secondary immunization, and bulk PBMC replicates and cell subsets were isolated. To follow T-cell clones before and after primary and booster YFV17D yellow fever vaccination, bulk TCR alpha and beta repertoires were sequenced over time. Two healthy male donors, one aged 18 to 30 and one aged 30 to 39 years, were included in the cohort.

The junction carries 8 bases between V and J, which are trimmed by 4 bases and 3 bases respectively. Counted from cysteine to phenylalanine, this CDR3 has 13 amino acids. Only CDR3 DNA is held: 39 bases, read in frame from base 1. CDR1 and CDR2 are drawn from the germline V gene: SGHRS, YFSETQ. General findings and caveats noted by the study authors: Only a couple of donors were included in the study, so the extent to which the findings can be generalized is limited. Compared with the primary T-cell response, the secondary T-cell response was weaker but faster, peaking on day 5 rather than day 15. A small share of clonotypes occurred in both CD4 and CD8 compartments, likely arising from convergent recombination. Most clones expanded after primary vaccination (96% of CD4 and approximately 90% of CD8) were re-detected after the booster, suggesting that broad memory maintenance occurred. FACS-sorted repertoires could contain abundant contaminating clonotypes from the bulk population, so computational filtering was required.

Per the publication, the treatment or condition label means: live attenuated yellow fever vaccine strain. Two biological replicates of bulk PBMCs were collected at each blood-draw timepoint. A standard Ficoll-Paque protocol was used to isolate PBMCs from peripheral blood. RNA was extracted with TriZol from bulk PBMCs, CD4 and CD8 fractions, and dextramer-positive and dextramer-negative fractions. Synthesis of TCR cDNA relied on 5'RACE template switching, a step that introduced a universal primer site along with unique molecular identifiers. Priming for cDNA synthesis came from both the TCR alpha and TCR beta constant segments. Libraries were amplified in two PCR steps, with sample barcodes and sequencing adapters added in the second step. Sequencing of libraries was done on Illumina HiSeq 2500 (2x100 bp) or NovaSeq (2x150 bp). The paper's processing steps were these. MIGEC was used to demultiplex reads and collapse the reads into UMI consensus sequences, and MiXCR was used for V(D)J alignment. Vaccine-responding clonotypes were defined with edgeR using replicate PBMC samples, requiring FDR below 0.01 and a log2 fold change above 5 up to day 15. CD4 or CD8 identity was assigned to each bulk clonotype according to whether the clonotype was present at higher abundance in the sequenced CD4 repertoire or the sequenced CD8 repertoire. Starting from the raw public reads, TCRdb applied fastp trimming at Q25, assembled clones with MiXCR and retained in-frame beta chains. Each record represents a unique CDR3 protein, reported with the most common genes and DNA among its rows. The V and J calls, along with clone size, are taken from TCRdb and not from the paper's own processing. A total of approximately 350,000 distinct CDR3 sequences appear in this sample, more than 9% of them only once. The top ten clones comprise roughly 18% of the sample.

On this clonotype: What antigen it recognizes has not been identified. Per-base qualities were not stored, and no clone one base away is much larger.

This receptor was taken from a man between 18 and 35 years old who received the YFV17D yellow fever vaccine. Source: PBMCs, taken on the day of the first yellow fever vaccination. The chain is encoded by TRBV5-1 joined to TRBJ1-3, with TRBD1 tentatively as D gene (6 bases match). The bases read TGCGCCAGCAGCCCGGACAGTGGAAACACCATATATTTT. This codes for CASSPDSGNTIYF.